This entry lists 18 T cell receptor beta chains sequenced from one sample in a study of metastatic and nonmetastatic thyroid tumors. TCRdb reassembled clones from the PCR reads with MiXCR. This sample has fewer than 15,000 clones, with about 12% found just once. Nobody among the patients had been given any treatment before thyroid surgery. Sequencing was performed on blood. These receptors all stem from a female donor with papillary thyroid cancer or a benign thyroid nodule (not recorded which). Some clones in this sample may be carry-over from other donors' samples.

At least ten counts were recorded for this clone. This CDR3 reads CSARAGGPQETQYF. The CDR3 DNA reads TGCAGTGCTAGAGCGGGAGGGCCACAAGAGACCCAGTACTTC. The chain uses TRBV20-1 and TRBJ2-5; 8 positions match TRBD2. The junction had 3 bases not matched to a gene; V was cut back by 1 base and J by 2 bases. From germline, CDR1 is DFQATT and CDR2 SNEGSKA (reference sequence). The CDR3 has 14 amino acids.

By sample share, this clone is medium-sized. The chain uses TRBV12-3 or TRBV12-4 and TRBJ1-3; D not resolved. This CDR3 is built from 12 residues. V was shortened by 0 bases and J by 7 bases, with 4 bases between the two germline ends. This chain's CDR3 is CASSLASNTIYF. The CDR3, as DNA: TGTGCCAGCAGTTTAGCGTCGAACACCATATATTTT.

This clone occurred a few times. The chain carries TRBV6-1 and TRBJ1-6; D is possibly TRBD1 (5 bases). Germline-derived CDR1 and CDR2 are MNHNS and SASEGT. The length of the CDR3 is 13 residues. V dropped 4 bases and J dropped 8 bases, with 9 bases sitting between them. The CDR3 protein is CASSVGGDSPLHF. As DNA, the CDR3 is TGTGCCAGCAGTGTTGGAGGGGATTCACCCCTCCACTTT.

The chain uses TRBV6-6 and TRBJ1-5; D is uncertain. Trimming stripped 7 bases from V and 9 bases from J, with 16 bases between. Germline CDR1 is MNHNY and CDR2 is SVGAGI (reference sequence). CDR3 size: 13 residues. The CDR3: CASIIAVVGPQHF. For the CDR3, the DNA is TGTGCCAGCATTATCGCAGTGGTAGGGCCCCAGCATTTT.

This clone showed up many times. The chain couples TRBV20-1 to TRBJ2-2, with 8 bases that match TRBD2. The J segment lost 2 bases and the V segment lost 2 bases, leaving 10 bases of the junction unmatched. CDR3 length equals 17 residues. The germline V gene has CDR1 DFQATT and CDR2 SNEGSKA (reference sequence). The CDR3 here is CSARKLAGGLNTGELFF. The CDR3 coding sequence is TGCAGTGCTAGAAAGCTCGCGGGGGGTCTTAACACCGGGGAGCTGTTTTTT.

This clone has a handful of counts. CDR3 sequence: CASSPTSGSNQPQHF. As DNA, the CDR3 is TGTGCCAGCAGTCCGACAAGTGGTAGCAATCAGCCCCAGCATTTT. The rearrangement uses TRBV6-4 and TRBJ1-5; D gene ambiguous. Trimming stripped 5 bases from V and 0 bases from J, with 11 bases between. The CDR3 sequence is 15 residues long. Germline lookup yields CDR1 MRHNA and CDR2 SNTAGT.

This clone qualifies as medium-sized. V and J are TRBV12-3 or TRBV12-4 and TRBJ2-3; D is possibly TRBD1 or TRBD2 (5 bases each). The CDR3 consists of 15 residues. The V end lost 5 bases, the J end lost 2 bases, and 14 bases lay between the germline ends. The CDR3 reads CASSRSGTVTDTQYF. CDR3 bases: TGTGCCAGCAGTCGATCCGGGACCGTCACAGATACGCAGTATTTT.

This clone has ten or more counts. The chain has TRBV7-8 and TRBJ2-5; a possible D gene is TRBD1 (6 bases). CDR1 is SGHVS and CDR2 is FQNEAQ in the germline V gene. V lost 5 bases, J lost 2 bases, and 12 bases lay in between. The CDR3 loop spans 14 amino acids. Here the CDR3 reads CASSRTEKQETQYF. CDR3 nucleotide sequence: TGTGCCAGCAGCCGGACAGAGAAGCAAGAGACCCAGTACTTC.

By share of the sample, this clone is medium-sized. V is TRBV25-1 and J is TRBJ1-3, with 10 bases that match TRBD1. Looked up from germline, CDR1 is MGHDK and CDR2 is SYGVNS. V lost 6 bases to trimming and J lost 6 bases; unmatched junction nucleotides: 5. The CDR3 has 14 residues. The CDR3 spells CASSGTGVANTIYF. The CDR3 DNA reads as TGTGCCAGCAGCGGGACAGGGGTTGCAAACACCATATATTTT.

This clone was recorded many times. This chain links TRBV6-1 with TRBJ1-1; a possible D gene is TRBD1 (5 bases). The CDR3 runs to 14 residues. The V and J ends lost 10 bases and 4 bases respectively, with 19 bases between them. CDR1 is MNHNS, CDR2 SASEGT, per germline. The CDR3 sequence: CATQGPLVSTEAFF. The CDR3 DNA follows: TGTGCCACCCAGGGTCCTTTAGTATCCACTGAAGCTTTCTTT.

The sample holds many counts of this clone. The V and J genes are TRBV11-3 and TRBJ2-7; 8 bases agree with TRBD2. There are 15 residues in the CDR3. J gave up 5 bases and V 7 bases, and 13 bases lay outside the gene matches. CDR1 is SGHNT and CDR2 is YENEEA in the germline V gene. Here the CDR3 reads CASTPGGVMRNEQYF. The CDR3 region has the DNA TGTGCCAGCACCCCCGGGGGGGTCATGAGAAACGAGCAGTACTTC.

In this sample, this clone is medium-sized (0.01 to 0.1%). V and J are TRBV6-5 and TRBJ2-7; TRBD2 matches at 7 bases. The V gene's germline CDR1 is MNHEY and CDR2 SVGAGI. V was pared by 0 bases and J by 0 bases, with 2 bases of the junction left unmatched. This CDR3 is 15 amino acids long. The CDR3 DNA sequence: TGTGCCAGCAGTTACTCTAGCGGGCTCTCCTACGAGCAGTACTTC. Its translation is CASSYSSGLSYEQYF.

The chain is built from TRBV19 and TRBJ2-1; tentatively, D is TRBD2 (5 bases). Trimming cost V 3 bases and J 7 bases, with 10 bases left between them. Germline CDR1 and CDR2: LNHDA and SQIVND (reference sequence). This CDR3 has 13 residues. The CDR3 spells CASSIGLANEQFF. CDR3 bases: TGTGCCAGTAGTATTGGGCTAGCAAATGAGCAGTTCTTC. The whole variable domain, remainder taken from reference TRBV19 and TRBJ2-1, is DGGITQSPKYLFRKEGQNVTLSCEQNLNHDAMYWYRQDPGQGLRLIYYSQIVNDFQKGDIAEGYSVSREKKESFPLTVTSAQKNPTAFYLCASSIGLANEQFFGPGTRLTVL.

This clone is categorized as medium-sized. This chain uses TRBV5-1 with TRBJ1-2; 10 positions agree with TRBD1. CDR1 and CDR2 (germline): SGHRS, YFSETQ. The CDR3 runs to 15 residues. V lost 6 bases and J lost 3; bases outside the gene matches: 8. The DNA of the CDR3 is TGCGCCAGCAATAAGGGACAGGGGTCTGACTATGGCTACACCTTC. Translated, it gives CASNKGQGSDYGYTF.

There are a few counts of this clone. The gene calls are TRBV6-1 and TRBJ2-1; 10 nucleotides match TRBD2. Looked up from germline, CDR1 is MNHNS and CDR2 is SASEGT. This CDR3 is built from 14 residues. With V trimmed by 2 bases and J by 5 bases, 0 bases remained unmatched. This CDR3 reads CASSELAGDNEQFF. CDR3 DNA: TGTGCCAGCAGTGAACTAGCGGGGGACAATGAGCAGTTCTTC.

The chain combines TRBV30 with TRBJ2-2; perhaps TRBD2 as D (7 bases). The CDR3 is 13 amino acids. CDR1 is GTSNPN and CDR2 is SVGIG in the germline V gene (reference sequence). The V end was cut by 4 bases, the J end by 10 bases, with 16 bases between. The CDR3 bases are TGTGCCTGGAACCGGGGGGCAATCGCGGAGCTGTTTTTT. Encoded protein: CAWNRGAIAELFF.

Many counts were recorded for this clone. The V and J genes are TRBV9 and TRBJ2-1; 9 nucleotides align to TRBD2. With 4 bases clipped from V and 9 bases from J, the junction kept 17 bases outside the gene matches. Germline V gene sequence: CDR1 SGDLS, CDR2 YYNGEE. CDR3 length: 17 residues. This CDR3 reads CASSPRDLAGRVSEQFF. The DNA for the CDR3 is TGTGCCAGCAGCCCGAGAGACCTAGCGGGGAGGGTTAGTGAGCAGTTCTTC.

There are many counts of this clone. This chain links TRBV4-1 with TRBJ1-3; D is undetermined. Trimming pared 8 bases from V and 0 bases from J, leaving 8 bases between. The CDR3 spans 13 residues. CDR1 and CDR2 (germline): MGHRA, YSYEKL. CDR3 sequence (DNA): TGCGCCAGCGGCACGATCTCTGGAAACACCATATATTTT. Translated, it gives CASGTISGNTIYF.